This entry describes one T cell receptor (beta chain). The antigen remains undetermined. V was trimmed by 4 bases and J by 6 bases, leaving 9 bases between them. The germline CDR1 and CDR2 sequences are SGHTA and FQGNSA. The CDR3 runs to 13 residues. The donors formed part of the approximately 120-subject validation cohort, distinct from the roughly 670-subject first cohort. These data originate in a study of cytomegalovirus exposure and HLA in healthy donors. This table comes from immunoSEQ multiplex PCR, and its TCRdb copy is limited to in-frame clones, with some not included. In the table there are more than 250,000 clones, about nine tenths of which are singletons. General observations from the study: Cytomegalovirus association was listed for around 170 TCR beta chains. Most TCR sequences were rare, but some public TCRs occurred in many donors.

The sample was PBMCs. This TCR came from a woman between 18 and 29 years old in good health and CMV-seronegative. This sequence joins TRBV7-2 and TRBJ2-2; D call uncertain. CDR3 protein: CASSSPVAGELFF. The CDR3, as DNA: TGTGCCAGCAGCTCACCGGTCGCCGGGGAGCTGTTTTTT.